This T cell receptor (beta chain) stems from a study of blood T cell repertoires in COVID-19. Study at large: Sources were T cells, B-cell-depleted T cells, or PBMCs; the material itself was cDNA or gDNA.

Germline CDR1 SGHRS, CDR2 YFSETQ. This CDR3 has 13 residues. V shed 0 bases and J shed 6 bases, with 8 bases lying between them. Assay used: immunoSEQ multiplex PCR; TCRdb lists only in-frame clones, some missing. The top ten clones hold 8.6% of a sample with 230,000 or so clones, around 83% of them seen once. The sample taken for sequencing was peripheral blood. The TCR comes from a man aged 40-49 years with active or convalescent COVID-19. This chain links TRBV5-1 with TRBJ2-3; no clear D gene. This CDR3 reads CASSLARVDTQYF. In nucleotides, the CDR3 is TGCGCCAGCAGCTTGGCCCGGGTCGATACGCAGTATTTT.